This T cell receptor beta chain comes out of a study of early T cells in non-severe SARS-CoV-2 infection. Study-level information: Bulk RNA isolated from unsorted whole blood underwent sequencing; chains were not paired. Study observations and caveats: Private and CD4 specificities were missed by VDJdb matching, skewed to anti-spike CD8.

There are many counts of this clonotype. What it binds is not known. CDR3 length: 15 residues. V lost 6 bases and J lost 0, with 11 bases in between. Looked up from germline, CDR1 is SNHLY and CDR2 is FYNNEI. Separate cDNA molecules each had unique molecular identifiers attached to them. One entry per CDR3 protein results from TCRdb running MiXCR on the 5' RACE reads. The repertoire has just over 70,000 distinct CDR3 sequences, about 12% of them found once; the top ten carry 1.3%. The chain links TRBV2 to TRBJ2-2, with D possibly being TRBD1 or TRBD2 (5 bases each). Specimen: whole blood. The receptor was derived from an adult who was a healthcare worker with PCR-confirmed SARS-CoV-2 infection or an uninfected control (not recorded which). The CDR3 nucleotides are TGTGCCAGCAGAGGGACGTCCGCGAACACCGGGGAGCTGTTTTTT. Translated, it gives CASRGTSANTGELFF.